This is a list of T cell receptor beta chains from one sample in a study of T cell responses to AZD1222 COVID-19 vaccine. The assay was immunoSEQ multiplex PCR, and TCRdb's table has in-frame clones only and misses some. The sample consists of tens of thousands of clones, approximately 85% of them appearing once. This sample comprised peripheral blood, obtained 28 days after the second AZD1222 dose. The receptors stem from an adult who received the AZD1222 COVID-19 vaccine. Both conserved end residues are part of each CDR3. D genes are given only for firm matches. The size field is filled for only some rows; it gives once, few, many or a size class.

len	v_gene	d_gene	abundance	j_gene	CDR3nt	CDR3aa
15	TRBV28	.	.	TRBJ1-4	TGTGCCACTAGATCGGAACAGGGCGGATATGAAAAACTGTTTTTT	CATRSEQGGYEKLFF
16	TRBV18	.	.	TRBJ1-1	TGTGCCAGCTCACCTCTCGGGTTTGAACTTGACACTGAAGCTTTCTTT	CASSPLGFELDTEAFF
16	TRBV6-5	TRBD1	.	TRBJ1-2	TGTGCCAGCAGTTTCCGACAGGGGCCGTATCTCTATGGCTACACCTTC	CASSFRQGPYLYGYTF
15	TRBV7-9	.	.	TRBJ1-4	TGTGCCAGCAGCTTATCTGGGGGTGTCGGGGAAAAACTGTTTTTT	CASSLSGGVGEKLFF
13	TRBV10-3	.	.	TRBJ1-1	TGTGCCATCAGGAGAGACCAGGTCACTGAAGCTTTCTTT	CAIRRDQVTEAFF
13	TRBV18	.	.	TRBJ2-2	TGTGCCAGCTCAGGACAGAACACCGGGGAGCTGTTTTTT	CASSGQNTGELFF
13	TRBV3-1/TRBV3-2	.	.	TRBJ2-7	TGTGCCAGCAGCCAAGCGACAGCCTACGAGCAGTACTTC	CASSQATAYEQYF
15	TRBV11-1	TRBD2	.	TRBJ2-1	TGTGCCAGCAGCTTAGGGCTAGCGGGGGGCAATGAGCAGTTCTTC	CASSLGLAGGNEQFF
13	TRBV6-5	.	.	TRBJ2-7	TGTGCCAGCAGTTACTTGTTCTCCTACGAGCAGTACTTC	CASSYLFSYEQYF
11	TRBV6-5	.	.	TRBJ1-2	TGTGCCAGCAGTACAGGGTATGGCTACACCTTC	CASSTGYGYTF
16	TRBV10-3	TRBD1	.	TRBJ1-3	TGTGCCATCAGTCGGGACAGGGTAGGCTCTGGAAACACCATATATTTT	CAISRDRVGSGNTIYF
16	TRBV4-1	TRBD1	.	TRBJ1-6	TGCGCCAGCAGCCTACAGGGAGCAGGGGGAAGTTCACCCCTCCACTTT	CASSLQGAGGSSPLHF
16	TRBV13	TRBD1	.	TRBJ1-2	TGTGCCAGCAGCCCCAACCTCCGGGACAGGGGCTATGGCTACACCTTC	CASSPNLRDRGYGYTF
13	TRBV4-1	.	.	TRBJ1-5	TGCGCCAGCAGCTTCGGACAGTATCAGCCCCAGCATTTT	CASSFGQYQPQHF
11	TRBV28	TRBD1	.	TRBJ2-7	TGTGCCAGCGCTCGACAGGGGTTACAGTACTTC	CASARQGLQYF
13	TRBV14	.	few	TRBJ1-1	TGTGCCAGCAGCCAAGATGCGGGGTGGGAAGCTTTCTTT	CASSQDAGWEAFF
16	TRBV5-1	.	.	TRBJ2-3	TGCGCCAGCAGCAGGTTAGGGGAGATTGGCACAGATACGCAGTATTTT	CASSRLGEIGTDTQYF
17	TRBV24-1	.	.	TRBJ2-2	TGTGCCACCAGTGGGGTATTGTCCCTACCGAACACCGGGGAGCTGTTTTTT	CATSGVLSLPNTGELFF
11	TRBV28	.	.	TRBJ1-5	TGTGCCAGCAGACAAAATCAGCCCCAGCATTTT	CASRQNQPQHF
14	TRBV9	TRBD2	.	TRBJ2-5	TGTGCCAGCAGCGTGATAGCGGGGGACGCGACCCAGTACTTC	CASSVIAGDATQYF
16	TRBV21-1	.	.	TRBJ2-3	TGTGCCAGCAGCATAGGACAGGGTTTAGGAGCAGATACGCAGTATTTT	CASSIGQGLGADTQYF
17	TRBV10-3	TRBD1	.	TRBJ2-7	TGTGCCATCAGTGGGGGACAGAATCTCCCCAATCCCTACGAGCAGTACTTC	CAISGGQNLPNPYEQYF
16	TRBV5-1	TRBD2	.	TRBJ2-5	TGCGCCAGCAGCCGAAGGACTAGCGGGGACCTAGAGACCCAGTACTTC	CASSRRTSGDLETQYF
11	TRBV6-4	.	few	TRBJ1-4	TGTGCCAACAGGGAGTCGAGGAAACTGTTTTTT	CANRESRKLFF
11	TRBV20-1	.	.	TRBJ1-5	TGCAGTGCTAGAGGCGATCAGCCCCAGCATTTT	CSARGDQPQHF
15	TRBV6-5	TRBD1	.	TRBJ1-5	TGTGCCAGCAGAAACCCGGGACAGGGGTATCAGCCCCAGCATTTT	CASRNPGQGYQPQHF
17	TRBV7-2	TRBD2	.	TRBJ2-1	TGTGCCAGCAGCTCCACTAGCGGGGGGATAGCCTACAATGAGCAGTTCTTC	CASSSTSGGIAYNEQFF
10	TRBV20-1	.	.	TRBJ1-2	TGCAGTGCTAGTGGAGTGGGCTACACCTTC	CSASGVGYTF
12	TRBV6-5	.	.	TRBJ1-1	TGTGCCAGCATCCGAGATACAGGCGAAGCTTTCTTT	CASIRDTGEAFF
15	TRBV3-1/TRBV3-2	.	.	TRBJ2-7	TGTGCCAGCAGCCAAGGCCCGTTGGCCTCCTACGAGCAGTACTTC	CASSQGPLASYEQYF
14	TRBV13	TRBD2	once	TRBJ2-7	TGTGCCAGCAGCAATAGCGGGGGGGCTTACGAGCAGTACTTC	CASSNSGGAYEQYF
20	TRBV5-1	TRBD2	.	TRBJ2-3	TGCGCCAGCAGCTGGCCCTTACCGGGACTAGCGGAAACTAGCACAGATACGCAGTATTTT	CASSWPLPGLAETSTDTQYF
14	TRBV28	.	once	TRBJ1-5	TGTGCCAGCAGTCCTAGCGGGGGAGGGCAGCCCCAGCATTTT	CASSPSGGGQPQHF
12	TRBV28	TRBD1	.	TRBJ2-6	TGTGCCAGCAGTCGACCGACAGGGATCCTGACTTTC	CASSRPTGILTF
16	TRBV7-9	TRBD1	.	TRBJ2-3	TGTGCCAGCAGCACTCGATCCGGGACAGGGTGGGATACGCAGTATTTT	CASSTRSGTGWDTQYF
14	TRBV2	.	few	TRBJ1-4	TGTGCCAGCAGTCAGCAGGGTGTAGGTGAAAAACTGTTTTTT	CASSQQGVGEKLFF
13	TRBV11-3	.	few	TRBJ2-7	TGTGCCAGCAGCTTGGCCTACCCCCACGAGCAGTACTTC	CASSLAYPHEQYF
16	TRBV2	.	.	TRBJ1-1	TGTGCCAGCAGCCCTACCTCACGGCATCTGAACACTGAAGCTTTCTTT	CASSPTSRHLNTEAFF
16	TRBV4-2	TRBD2	.	TRBJ2-1	TGTGCCAGCAGCCCGCCTCCTAGCGGTCCCTACAATGAGCAGTTCTTC	CASSPPPSGPYNEQFF
14	TRBV5-8	.	.	TRBJ2-2	TGTGCCAGCAGCTTGGGGTGGGACACCGGGGAGCTGTTTTTT	CASSLGWDTGELFF
14	TRBV10-3	TRBD1	once	TRBJ2-7	TGTGCCATCAGCTCCGGGACAGGAGATTACGAGCAGTACTTC	CAISSGTGDYEQYF
14	TRBV6-5	TRBD1	.	TRBJ1-5	TGTGCCAGCAGTCCCCGGACAGGGGTTCAGCCCCAGCATTTT	CASSPRTGVQPQHF
14	TRBV4-2	.	.	TRBJ2-3	TGTGCCAGCAGCCCGCGACGGGGCGCGGATACGCAGTATTTT	CASSPRRGADTQYF
15	TRBV11-2	TRBD2	.	TRBJ2-3	TGTGCCAGCAGCTCGACTAGCGGACCCACAGATACGCAGTATTTT	CASSSTSGPTDTQYF
14	TRBV2	TRBD1	.	TRBJ1-4	TGTGCCAGCAGTGAAGGGACAGGGGATGAAAAACTGTTTTTT	CASSEGTGDEKLFF
18	TRBV7-9	.	.	TRBJ2-1	TGTGCCGGCAGCGGCGAACAAGGGGGGACTACCCAATACAATGAGCAGTTCTTC	CAGSGEQGGTTQYNEQFF
14	TRBV9	.	.	TRBJ1-2	TGTGCCAGCAGCGTAACCCAAAGCTCCTATGGCTACACCTTC	CASSVTQSSYGYTF
15	TRBV2	TRBD2	.	TRBJ2-1	TGTGCCAGCAGTGAAAACAGCGGGGGGGTCAATGAGCAGTTCTTC	CASSENSGGVNEQFF
14	TRBV25-1	TRBD1	once	TRBJ1-2	TGTGCCAGCAGTGAGGACCGGGACAGCTATGGCTACACCTTC	CASSEDRDSYGYTF
13	TRBV3-1/TRBV3-2	.	.	TRBJ1-1	TGTGCCAGCAGCCGTTGGGGAAACACTGAAGCTTTCTTT	CASSRWGNTEAFF
15	TRBV5-1	.	.	TRBJ2-3	TGCGCCAGCAGCTTGGAGGACAGAGCCACAGATACGCAGTATTTT	CASSLEDRATDTQYF